This TCR beta chain was profiled in a study of brain metastases from non-small cell lung cancer. Measured with immunoSEQ multiplex PCR; TCRdb has only the in-frame clones, and not every one. The profile shows some 1,700 clones, 65% to 90% of them singletons. CDR3 length equals 15 residues. Germline CDR1 and CDR2: SGHRS and YFSETQ. As concerns this clone: One junction end disagrees with the germline gene, perhaps due to a read error.

The receptor comes from a donor older than 35 with non-small cell lung cancer. V usage is TRBV5-1 and J usage is TRBJ1-3; tentative D call: TRBD1 (5 bases). Material for sequencing was primary lung tumor tissue. In DNA form, the CDR3 reads TGCGCCAACAGCTTGGGGCTAGCATCTGGAAACACCATATATTTT. Translated, it gives CANSLGLASGNTIYF.